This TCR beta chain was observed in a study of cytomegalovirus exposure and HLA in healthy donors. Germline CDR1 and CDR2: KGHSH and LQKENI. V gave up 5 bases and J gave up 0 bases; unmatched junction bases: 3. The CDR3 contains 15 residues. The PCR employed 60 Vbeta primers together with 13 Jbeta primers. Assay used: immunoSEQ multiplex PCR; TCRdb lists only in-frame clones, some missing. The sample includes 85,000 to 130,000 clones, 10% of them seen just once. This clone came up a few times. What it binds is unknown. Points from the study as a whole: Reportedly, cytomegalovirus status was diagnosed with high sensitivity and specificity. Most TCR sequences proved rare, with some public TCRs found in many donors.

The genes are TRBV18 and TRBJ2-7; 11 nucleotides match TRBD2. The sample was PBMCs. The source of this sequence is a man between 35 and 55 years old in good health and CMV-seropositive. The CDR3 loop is CASSMGLAVSYEQYF. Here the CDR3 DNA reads TGTGCCAGCTCAATGGGACTAGCGGTCTCCTACGAGCAGTACTTC. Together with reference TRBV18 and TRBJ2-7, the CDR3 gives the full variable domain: NAGVMQNPRHLVRRRGQEARLRCSPMKGHSHVYWYRQLPEEGLKFMVYLQKENIIDESGMPKERFSAEFPKEGPSILRIQQVVRGDSAAYFCASSMGLAVSYEQYFGPGTRLTVT.